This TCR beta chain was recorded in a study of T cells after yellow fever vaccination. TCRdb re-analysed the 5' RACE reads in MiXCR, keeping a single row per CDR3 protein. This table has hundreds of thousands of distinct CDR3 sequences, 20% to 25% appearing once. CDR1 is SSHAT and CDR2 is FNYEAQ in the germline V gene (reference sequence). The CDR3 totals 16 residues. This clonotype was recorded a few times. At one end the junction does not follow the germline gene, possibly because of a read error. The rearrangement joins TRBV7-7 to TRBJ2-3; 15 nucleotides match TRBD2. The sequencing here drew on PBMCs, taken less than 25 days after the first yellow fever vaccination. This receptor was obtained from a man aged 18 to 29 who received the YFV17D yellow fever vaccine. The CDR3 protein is CASSRGLAGGGDTQYF. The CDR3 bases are TGTGCTAGCAGCCGGGGACTAGCGGGGGGCGGAGATACGCAGTATTTT.